These 2 T cell receptor beta chains share one sample of origin, sequenced in a study of OX40 agonist ivuxolimab in advanced cancers. Method: immunoSEQ multiplex PCR; TCRdb's copy keeps in-frame clones and lacks some. The data show around 51,000 clones, around 73% seen once. This material consisted of CD4+ or CD8+ T cells sorted from blood, taken in a trial of the OX40 agonist ivuxolimab. The receptors were sampled from an adult with an advanced solid tumor such as melanoma, head and neck, liver or kidney cancer.

The chain links TRBV11-2 to TRBJ2-7; 8 nucleotides agree with TRBD1. CDR3 length: 14 amino acids. Germline CDR1 is SGHAT and CDR2 is FQNNGV. Trimming at V came to 8 bases and at J to 2 bases, leaving 8 bases not matched to a gene. As DNA, the CDR3 is TGTGCCAGCCAAATCGGACAGGGTCCCTACGAGCAGTACTTC. Translating gives CASQIGQGPYEQYF.

CDR3 sequence reads: CASSQVWTSGNEQFF. CDR3 in DNA: TGTGCCAGCAGCCAAGTTTGGACTAGCGGGAATGAGCAGTTCTTC. This chain uses TRBV14 with TRBJ2-1, with 11 positions matching TRBD2. CDR1 is SGHDN, CDR2 FVKESK, per germline. This CDR3 is 15 amino acids long. J gave up 7 bases and V 1 base, and 3 bases lay outside the gene matches. The complete variable domain, with remaining parts taken from reference TRBV14 and TRBJ2-1, reads EAGVTQFPSHSVIEKGQTVTLRCDPISGHDNLYWYRRVMGKEIKFLLHFVKESKQDESGMPNNRFLAERTGGTYSTLKVQPAELEDSGVYFCASSQVWTSGNEQFFGPGTRLTVL.